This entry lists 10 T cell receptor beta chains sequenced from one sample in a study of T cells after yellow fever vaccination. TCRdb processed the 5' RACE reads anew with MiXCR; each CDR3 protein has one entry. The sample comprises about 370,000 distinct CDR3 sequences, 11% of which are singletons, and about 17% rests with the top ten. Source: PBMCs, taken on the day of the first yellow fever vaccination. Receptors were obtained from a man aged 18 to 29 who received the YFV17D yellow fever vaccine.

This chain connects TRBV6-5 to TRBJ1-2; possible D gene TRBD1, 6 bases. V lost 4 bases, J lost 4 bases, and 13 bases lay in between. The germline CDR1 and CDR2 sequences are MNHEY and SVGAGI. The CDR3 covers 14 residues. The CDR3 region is CASSSEGGRYGYTF. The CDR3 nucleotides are TGTGCCAGCAGTTCGGAGGGGGGCCGCTATGGCTACACCTTC.

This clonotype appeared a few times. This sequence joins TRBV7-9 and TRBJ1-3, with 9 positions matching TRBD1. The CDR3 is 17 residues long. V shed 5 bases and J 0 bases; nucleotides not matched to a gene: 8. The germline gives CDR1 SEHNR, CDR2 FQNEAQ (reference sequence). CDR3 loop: CASSPGTGRSSGNTIYF. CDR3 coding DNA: TGTGCCAGCAGCCCCGGGACAGGGAGAAGCTCTGGAAACACCATATATTTT.

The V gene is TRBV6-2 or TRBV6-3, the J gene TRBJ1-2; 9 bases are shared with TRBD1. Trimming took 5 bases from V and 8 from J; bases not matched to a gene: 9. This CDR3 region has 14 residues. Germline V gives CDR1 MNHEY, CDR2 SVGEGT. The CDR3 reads CASSDRGYVGGYTF. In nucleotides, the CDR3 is TGTGCCAGCAGTGACAGGGGGTACGTTGGCGGCTACACCTTC.

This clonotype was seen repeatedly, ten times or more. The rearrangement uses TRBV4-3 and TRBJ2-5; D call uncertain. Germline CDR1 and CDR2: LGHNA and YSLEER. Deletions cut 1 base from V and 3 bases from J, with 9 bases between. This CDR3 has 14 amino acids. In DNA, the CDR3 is TGCGCCAGCAGCCAAGGAGTACACGAAGAGACCCAGTACTTC. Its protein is CASSQGVHEETQYF.

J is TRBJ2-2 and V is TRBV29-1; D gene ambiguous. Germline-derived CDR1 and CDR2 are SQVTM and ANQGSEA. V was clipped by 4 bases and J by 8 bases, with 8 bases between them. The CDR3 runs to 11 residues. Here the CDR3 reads CSVVIMGELFF. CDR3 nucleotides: TGCAGCGTTGTGATTATGGGGGAGCTGTTTTTT.

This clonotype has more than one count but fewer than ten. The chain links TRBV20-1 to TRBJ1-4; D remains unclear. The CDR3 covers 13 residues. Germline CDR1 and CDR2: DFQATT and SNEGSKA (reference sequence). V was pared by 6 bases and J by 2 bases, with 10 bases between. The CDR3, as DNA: TGCAGTGCCTACCACATGACTAATGAAAAACTGTTTTTT. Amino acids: CSAYHMTNEKLFF.

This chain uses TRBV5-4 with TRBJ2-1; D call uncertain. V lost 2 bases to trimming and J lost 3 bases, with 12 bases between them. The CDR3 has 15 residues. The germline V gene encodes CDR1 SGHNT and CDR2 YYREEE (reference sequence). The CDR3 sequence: CASSFDSSYYNEQFF. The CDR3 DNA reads TGTGCCAGCAGCTTCGACTCCTCGTACTACAATGAGCAGTTCTTC.

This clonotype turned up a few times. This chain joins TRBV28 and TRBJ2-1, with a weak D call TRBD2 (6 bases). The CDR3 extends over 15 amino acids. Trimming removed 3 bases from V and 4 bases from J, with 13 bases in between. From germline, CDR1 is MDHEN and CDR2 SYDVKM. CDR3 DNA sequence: TGTGCCAGCAGTTTTGGCGGGGCAACATACAATGAGCAGTTCTTC. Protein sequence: CASSFGGATYNEQFF.

CDR3 nucleotide sequence: TGCGCCAGCAGAAGGGTACTCACAGATACGCAGTATTTT. Residues: CASRRVLTDTQYF. The rearrangement joins TRBV10-1 to TRBJ2-3; D unclear. The CDR3 covers 13 residues. V lost 6 bases and J 2 bases, leaving 9 bases between the germline ends. Germline V gene sequence: CDR1 WNHNN, CDR2 SYGVQD (reference sequence).

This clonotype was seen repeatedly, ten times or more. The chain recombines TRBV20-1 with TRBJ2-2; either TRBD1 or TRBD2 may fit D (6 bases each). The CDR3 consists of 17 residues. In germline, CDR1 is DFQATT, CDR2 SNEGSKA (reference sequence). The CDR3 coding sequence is TGCAGGAAATCTTTGGGGGGCAAATCGGGCTCCGGCGGGGAGCTGTTTTTT. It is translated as CRKSLGGKSGSGGELFF.